Below, one T cell receptor (beta chain) is given with its context. Antigen specificity is unknown. The study ran its PCR with 60 Vbeta and 13 Jbeta primers. Assay used: immunoSEQ multiplex PCR; TCRdb lists only in-frame clones, some missing. The data contain 150,000 or so clones, 60% to 80% of them singletons. The data belong to a study of cytomegalovirus exposure and HLA in healthy donors. General study findings and limits: The CMV antigen specificity of a few CMV-associated chains was confirmed through in vitro analysis.

V was shortened by 4 bases and J by 0 bases, with 14 bases between the two germline ends. Germline loops: CDR1 MNHEY, CDR2 SVGAGI. CDR3 size: 16 residues. This sequence joins TRBV6-5 and TRBJ2-3, with D tentatively TRBD2 (5 bases). The clonotype originates from a woman aged 45 to 65 in good health and CMV-seropositive. What was sequenced was PBMCs. The DNA for the CDR3 is TGTGCCAGCAGTTTAGTAAGCGGCACTAGCACAGATACGCAGTATTTT. Amino acid sequence: CASSLVSGTSTDTQYF.